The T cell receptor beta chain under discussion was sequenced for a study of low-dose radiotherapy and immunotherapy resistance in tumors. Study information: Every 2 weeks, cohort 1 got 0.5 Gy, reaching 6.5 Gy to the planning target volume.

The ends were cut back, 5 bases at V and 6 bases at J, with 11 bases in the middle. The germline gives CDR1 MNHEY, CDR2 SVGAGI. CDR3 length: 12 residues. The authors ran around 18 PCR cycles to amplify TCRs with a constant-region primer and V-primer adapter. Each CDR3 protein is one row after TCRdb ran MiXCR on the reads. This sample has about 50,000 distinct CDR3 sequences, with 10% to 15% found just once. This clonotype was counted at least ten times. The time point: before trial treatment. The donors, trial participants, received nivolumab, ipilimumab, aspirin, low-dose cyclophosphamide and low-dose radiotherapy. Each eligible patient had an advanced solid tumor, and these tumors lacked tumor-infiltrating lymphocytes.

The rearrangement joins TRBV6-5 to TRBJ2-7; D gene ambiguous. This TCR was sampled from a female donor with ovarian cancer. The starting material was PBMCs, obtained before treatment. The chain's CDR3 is CASSTPGSEQYF. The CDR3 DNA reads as TGTGCCAGCAGTACGCCAGGTTCCGAGCAGTACTTC.